These T cell receptor beta chains were read from a single sample in a study of blood T cell repertoires in COVID-19. Assay used: immunoSEQ multiplex PCR; TCRdb lists only in-frame clones, some missing. The top ten clones hold 2.5% to 3.5% of a sample with roughly 150,000 clones, roughly nine tenths of them seen once. Sequences were obtained from peripheral blood. The source is a man aged 55 to 70 with acute or convalescent COVID-19. Each CDR3 is given without its conserved first and last residue. The size field is filled for only some rows; it gives once, few, many or a size class.

cdr3_aa: ASSLTRETQY
j_call: TRBJ2-5
v_call: TRBV12-3/TRBV12-4
clone_size: .

cdr3_aa: ASSLADRAF
j_call: TRBJ1-1
v_call: TRBV12-3/TRBV12-4
clone_size: .

cdr3_aa: SASFAPLTGPI
j_call: TRBJ2-7
v_call: TRBV20-1
clone_size: .

cdr3_aa: ATSDRSGTGVQPQH
j_call: TRBJ1-5
v_call: TRBV24-1
clone_size: .

cdr3_aa: ATSDHRTGGNYGYT
j_call: TRBJ1-2
v_call: TRBV24-1
clone_size: .

cdr3_aa: ASSLQGSGTDTQY
j_call: TRBJ2-3
v_call: TRBV27
clone_size: .

cdr3_aa: ASSLGDRAATEAF
j_call: TRBJ1-1
v_call: TRBV5-5
clone_size: .

cdr3_aa: ASSDSEETQY
j_call: TRBJ2-5
v_call: TRBV2
clone_size: .

cdr3_aa: ASSRAGGEAF
j_call: TRBJ1-1
v_call: TRBV10-2
clone_size: .

cdr3_aa: ASSWGGNQPQH
j_call: TRBJ1-5
v_call: TRBV12-3/TRBV12-4
clone_size: .

cdr3_aa: ASRQGAGELF
j_call: TRBJ2-2
v_call: TRBV6-6
clone_size: .

cdr3_aa: ASSLGTGYGKLF
j_call: TRBJ1-4
v_call: TRBV3-1/TRBV3-2
clone_size: .

cdr3_aa: ASSQGQGPASPLH
j_call: TRBJ1-6
v_call: TRBV19
clone_size: .

cdr3_aa: ASSPQTSGGISDTQY
j_call: TRBJ2-3
v_call: TRBV7-7
clone_size: few